The 14 T cell receptor beta chains presented below share a single source sample, sequenced in a study of CD8+CD57+ T cells in acquired aplastic anemia. Using genomic DNA as the template, TCR beta VDJ and CDR3 profiling was carried out. Using its own MiXCR run on the reads, TCRdb lists one record per CDR3 protein. The top ten hold approximately 3.8% of the sample, which has 400,000 to 450,000 distinct CDR3 sequences, 60% to 80% seen once. The sequenced material came from sorted CD4+, CD8+, or CD8+CD57+ T cells (not recorded which) from PBMCs. These receptors were obtained from a human donor in good health, serving as a control.

Ten or more counts support this clonotype. The rearrangement uses TRBV6-2 or TRBV6-3 and TRBJ1-6; D not resolved. V dropped 6 bases and J dropped 6 bases, with 21 bases sitting between them. Per germline, CDR1 MNHEY and CDR2 SVGEGT. The CDR3 is 17 residues long. Written as DNA, the CDR3 is TGTGCCAGCAGATTGAAAACGTCCGGTCGGGTTAATTCACCCCTCCACTTT. Translating gives CASRLKTSGRVNSPLHF.

Worth noting for this clonotype: Given a much more abundant clone one base away, this may be a read error. Because the CDR3 is missing its conserved closing phenylalanine or tryptophan, this is likely a read error. No DNA is shown, since the ends of the CDR3 on it are uncertain; the CDR3 is the one TCRdb lists. The V gene is TRBV9, the J gene TRBJ2-1; the D call in the table, TRBD1, was not verified against the DNA. Both ends counted, the CDR3 spans 16 residues. Germline loops: CDR1 SGDLS, CDR2 YYNGEE. The chain's CDR3 is CASSVSYGQGSNEQLL.

This sequence joins TRBV5-8 and TRBJ1-3; D possibly corresponds to TRBD1 (5 bases). V dropped 2 bases and J dropped 0 bases, with 21 bases sitting between them. This CDR3 spans 19 amino acids. Germline V gene data show CDR1 as SGHTS and CDR2 as YDEGEE. The CDR3, as DNA: TGTGCCAGCAGCTTTATGACAACGGGGGTGCCCCTCTCTGGAAACACCATATATTTT. This codes for CASSFMTTGVPLSGNTIYF.

This clonotype appeared a few times. Given the absence of the conserved phenylalanine or tryptophan at the CDR3 end, a read error is likely. The limits of the CDR3 on the DNA are not certain, so only TCRdb's listed CDR3 is given. The rearrangement joins TRBV5-1 to TRBJ2-1. CDR1 is SGHRS, CDR2 YFSETQ, per germline. Both ends counted, the CDR3 spans 8 residues. The CDR3: CASSVSES.

In its sample, this clonotype was seen many times. The chain combines TRBV7-6 with TRBJ2-1; 8 positions agree with TRBD2. CDR1 and CDR2 from the germline V gene are SGHVS and FNYEAQ. The CDR3 spans 15 residues. V was pared by 2 bases and J by 5 bases, with 5 bases of the junction left unmatched. Here the CDR3 DNA reads TGTGCCAGCAGCTTATTGGGCGGGGGGAACAATGAGCAGTTCTTC. This codes for CASSLLGGGNNEQFF. The full variable domain, completed using reference TRBV7-6 and TRBJ2-1, is GAGVSQSPRYKVTKRGQDVALRCDPISGHVSLYWYRQALGQGPEFLTYFNYEAQQDKSGLPNDRFSAERPEGSISTLTIQRTEQRDSAMYRCASSLLGGGNNEQFFGPGTRLTVL.

This clonotype was counted at least ten times. The chain has TRBV18 and TRBJ2-7, with D hard to call. Germline-derived CDR1 and CDR2 are KGHSH and LQKENI. Trimming removed 2 bases from V and 3 bases from J, with 11 bases in between. The CDR3 length is 14 residues. Written as DNA, the CDR3 is TGTGCCAGCTCACCAGGACGGAATATCTACGAGCAGTACTTC. Its protein product is CASSPGRNIYEQYF.

V usage is TRBV11-1 and J usage is TRBJ1-1, with D perhaps matching TRBD1 (6 bases). The length of the CDR3 is 14 residues. V lost 5 bases to trimming and J lost 4 bases, with 14 bases between them. CDR1 SGHAT and CDR2 FQDESV come from the germline V gene (reference sequence). CDR3 DNA sequence: TGTGCCAGCAGCGGTGCAGGGGTGCTCACTGAAGCTTTCTTT. Encoded protein: CASSGAGVLTEAFF.

V usage is TRBV7-9 and J usage is TRBJ2-3, with D possibly matching TRBD2 (7 bases). V was shortened by 2 bases and J by 15 bases, with 24 bases between the two germline ends. From germline, CDR1 is SEHNR and CDR2 FQNEAQ (reference sequence). This CDR3 spans 15 amino acids. DNA for the CDR3: TGTGCCAGCAGCTTACTGGCCACAGGGACTATGGCTACATATTTT. Protein product: CASSLLATGTMATYF.

This chain joins TRBV10-2 and TRBJ1-2, with unresolved D. The V end lost 6 bases, the J end lost 7 bases, and 15 bases lay between the germline ends. Germline V gene lookup returns CDR1 WSHSY and CDR2 SAAADI. The CDR3 is 13 residues long. The CDR3 reads CASRDKGGRGYTF. CDR3 DNA sequence: TGCGCCAGCAGAGATAAGGGTGGTCGTGGCTACACCTTC.

The chain couples TRBV12-3 or TRBV12-4 to TRBJ1-2, with D unclear. The CDR3 is 13 residues long. The V gene lost 6 bases and the J gene lost 0 bases, with 8 bases spanning the gap. CDR3: CASSLDANYGYTF. CDR3 nucleotide sequence: TGTGCCAGCAGCCTGGACGCTAACTATGGCTACACCTTC.

The V and J genes are TRBV9 and TRBJ1-2, with no clear D. The CDR3 is made up of 16 amino acids. Germline values: CDR1 SGDLS, CDR2 YYNGEE. V dropped 4 bases and J dropped 0 bases, with 16 bases sitting between them. This chain's CDR3 is CASSLAGSSSNYGYTF. In DNA form, the CDR3 reads TGTGCCAGCAGCTTAGCGGGATCGAGTTCTAACTATGGCTACACCTTC.

A word on this clonotype: Sequence at one end of the junction differs from germline and may be a read error. The rearrangement joins TRBV7-7 to TRBJ1-6; D gene ambiguous. The CDR3 has 17 residues. Germline V gene sequence: CDR1 SSHAT, CDR2 FNYEAQ (reference sequence). In DNA, the CDR3 is TGTGCTAGCAGCTACCAGGTCCAACAGACCCAGTACTTCCCCCTCCACTTT. Translated, it gives CASSYQVQQTQYFPLHF.

In regard to this clonotype: As the CDR3 is not closed by the conserved phenylalanine or tryptophan, this likely results from a read error. The DNA is omitted, as the CDR3 cannot be located on it reliably, and the CDR3 follows TCRdb's listing. The rearrangement uses TRBV7-2 and TRBJ1-2; the DNA was not compared with TRBD1, the D call given in the table. The CDR3 length equals 13 residues, ends included. Germline CDR1 SGHTA, CDR2 FQGNSA. Here the CDR3 reads CASSLETGNSHPH.

This clonotype was seen at least ten times. The chain recombines TRBV7-3 with TRBJ2-3; TRBD2 matches at 7 bases. Trimming took 6 bases from V and 0 from J; bases not matched to a gene: 3. The CDR3 spans 14 residues. Germline CDR1 reads SGHTA; CDR2 reads FQGTGA. The CDR3 spells CASSRGVSTDTQYF. The CDR3 nucleotides read TGTGCCAGCAGTCGGGGGGTAAGCACAGATACGCAGTATTTT.